This TCR beta chain was observed in a study of cytomegalovirus exposure and HLA in healthy donors. Measured with immunoSEQ multiplex PCR; TCRdb has only the in-frame clones, and not every one. The data show roughly 150,000 clones, about 96% seen once. The donors formed part of the approximately 120-subject validation cohort, distinct from the roughly 670-subject first cohort. The CDR3 totals 15 residues. Germline V gives CDR1 SGHRS, CDR2 YFSETQ. The ends were cut back, 3 bases at V and 3 bases at J, with 13 bases in the middle. This receptor was taken from a woman under 30 in good health and CMV-seronegative. This chain uses TRBV5-1 with TRBJ1-3; perhaps TRBD1 as D (5 bases). Sequencing was performed on PBMCs. The CDR3 nucleotides read TGCGCCAGCAGCTGGCTGGGGCAGTTTGGAAACACCATATATTTT. It codes for CASSWLGQFGNTIYF.